These T cell receptor beta chains were read from a single sample in a study of blood T cell repertoires in COVID-19. The data were produced by immunoSEQ multiplex PCR, yet TCRdb's version contains in-frame clones alone and is incomplete. Of about 190,000 clones listed, less than 80% are singletons. The specimen sequenced was peripheral blood. The receptor set was obtained from a woman aged 50 to 60 with acute or convalescent COVID-19. Both conserved end residues are part of each CDR3. The order of the fields is clone size, CDR3 length, V gene, D gene, J gene, CDR3 DNA, CDR3 protein. A D gene is named only where the DNA matches it firmly. Size is omitted from some rows. Given values are once, few, many or a class for expanded clones.

>.|13|TRBV6-4|TRBD1|TRBJ1-5
TGTGCCAGCAGTCTTGACAGGGACCAGCCCCAGCATTTT
CASSLDRDQPQHF
>few|14|TRBV19|.|TRBJ1-4
TGTGCCAGTAGTCCCCTGGGGGCGAATGAAAAACTGTTTTTT
CASSPLGANEKLFF
>.|17|TRBV7-6|TRBD2|TRBJ2-3
TGTGCCAGCAGCCGACCACTAGCGGGGGGCGGGTTGGATACGCAGTATTTT
CASSRPLAGGGLDTQYF
>.|13|TRBV5-4|TRBD1|TRBJ2-7
TGTGCCAGCACCCGGGACAGGGTTCACGAGCAGTACTTC
CASTRDRVHEQYF
>.|16|TRBV5-6|.|TRBJ1-2
TGTGCCAGCAGCTTGATGTCAAGTTCACTAAACTATGGCTACACCTTC
CASSLMSSSLNYGYTF
>.|15|TRBV28|TRBD1|TRBJ2-1
TGTGCCAGCAGTGCTCCAGGGGGCGTCGGGGGACAGCAGTTCTTC
CASSAPGGVGGQQFF
>.|15|TRBV19|TRBD1|TRBJ1-6
TGTGCCAGTAGTATACAACAGGGGAAACGGTCACCCCTCCACTTT
CASSIQQGKRSPLHF
>few|18|TRBV28|TRBD1|TRBJ2-2
TGTGCCAGCAGGGGAGGACAGGGCTTTTTGGGGACGGCTGGGGAGCTGTTTTTT
CASRGGQGFLGTAGELFF
>.|12|TRBV5-1|.|TRBJ2-3
TGCGCCAGCAGCCTCACGGCAGATACGCAGTATTTT
CASSLTADTQYF
>.|11|TRBV12-3/TRBV12-4|.|TRBJ2-7
TGTGCCAGCAGGGCCGCCTACGAGCAGTACTTC
CASRAAYEQYF
>.|15|TRBV5-6|TRBD1|TRBJ2-2
TGTGCCAGCAGCTTGGAAATCAGGGGGCCCGGGGAGCTGTTTTTT
CASSLEIRGPGELFF
>.|14|TRBV18|.|TRBJ2-2
TGTGCCAGCTCACTTCAGGGGCAGATCGGGGAGCTGTTTTTT
CASSLQGQIGELFF
>.|16|TRBV13|.|TRBJ2-2
TGTGCCAGCAGCCTAGCCGGGACACCCAACACCGGGGAGCTGTTTTTT
CASSLAGTPNTGELFF
>.|13|TRBV10-2|TRBD1|TRBJ2-7
TGCGCCAGCAGTCCAGGGGGACCCTACGAGCAGTACTTC
CASSPGGPYEQYF
>.|14|TRBV27|.|TRBJ2-7
TGTGCCAGCACCACAGCGGGCGCCCCCTACGAGCAGTACTTC
CASTTAGAPYEQYF
>.|15|TRBV24-1|TRBD1|TRBJ1-2
TGTGCCACCAGATCACAGGGGGCGCGAGGCTATGGCTACACCTTC
CATRSQGARGYGYTF
>.|16|TRBV9|.|TRBJ2-7
TGTGCCAGCAGCGTAGGGGCGGGCGAGCTGGCCTCCGAGCAGTACTTC
CASSVGAGELASEQYF
>.|12|TRBV7-9|.|TRBJ1-2
TGTGCCAGCAGCTTAGGGGACAATGGCTACACCTTC
CASSLGDNGYTF
>.|14|TRBV5-8|.|TRBJ1-4
TGTGCCAGCAGCTTTGGACAGATAAGCGAAAAACTGTTTTTT
CASSFGQISEKLFF
>.|14|TRBV20-1|TRBD1|TRBJ1-2
TGCAGTGCTAGTTCGTTGGAGGGGGCAGGTGGCTACACCTTC
CSASSLEGAGGYTF
>.|12|TRBV24-1|.|TRBJ1-2
TGTGCCACCAGGCGAGGGAATGATGGCTACACCTTC
CATRRGNDGYTF
>once|14|TRBV14|.|TRBJ1-6
TGTGCCAGCAGACCTACAGGTGTAAATTCACCCCTCCACTTT
CASRPTGVNSPLHF